This TCR beta chain was identified during a study of blood T cell repertoires in COVID-19. For the study at large: Sources were T cells, B-cell-depleted T cells, or PBMCs; the material itself was cDNA or gDNA.

This table comes from immunoSEQ multiplex PCR, and its TCRdb copy is limited to in-frame clones, with some not included. The top ten hold around 30% of the sample, which has tens of thousands of clones, 75% to 90% seen once. In germline, CDR1 is MNHEY, CDR2 SVGAGI. V dropped 6 bases and J dropped 5; count of bases not matched to a gene: 7. This CDR3 region has 14 residues. Sequencing input: peripheral blood. This clonotype originated in a woman between 65 and 79 years old with active COVID-19. V usage is TRBV6-5 and J usage is TRBJ2-7; 10 nucleotides align to TRBD1. This CDR3 is CASSRGQGRDEQYF. In DNA, the CDR3 is TGTGCCAGCAGCAGGGGACAGGGGAGAGACGAGCAGTACTTC.